This is a list of T cell receptor beta chains from one sample in a study of T cells expressing NK-cell markers. TCRdb reprocessed the 5' RACE reads, with one entry per CDR3 protein and no DNA. The listing records about 260,000 distinct CDR3 sequences. Sequenced input: blood T cells: a sorted CD56 or NKG2C T cell subset, CD4+ or CD8+ T cells, or bulk PBMC T cells (not recorded which). These receptors came from a man between 18 and 35 years old in good health. The CDR3 runs from the conserved cysteine through the conserved F or W.

CDR3 protein,J gene,V gene
CASSQGPDTQYF,TRBJ2-3,TRBV6-5
CASSPDRASDGYTF,TRBJ1-2,TRBV18
CASRWDPGSYNEQFF,TRBJ2-1,TRBV7-8
CASRRPGLPSNEQFF,TRBJ2-1,TRBV27
CASPDRGAKNIQYF,TRBJ2-4,TRBV21-1
CSAAAGGITEAFF,TRBJ1-1,TRBV20-1
CASIVAGVGNEQFF,TRBJ2-1,TRBV19
CAIKPAAEETQYF,TRBJ2-5,TRBV10-3
CASSERYGYTF,TRBJ1-2,TRBV6-1
CSATDRDTGTQYF,TRBJ2-5,TRBV29-1
CSARRTGTEGTGELFF,TRBJ2-2,TRBV20-1
CAWKGTSGNTGELFF,TRBJ2-2,TRBV30
CASSLRGTLKNIQYF,TRBJ2-4,TRBV5-4
CSARPGQGGDEQFF,TRBJ2-1,TRBV20-1
CASSTRTATMRQFF,TRBJ2-1,TRBV7-2
CASSLRLAGNPDTQYF,TRBJ2-3,TRBV4-3
CASSLAVGPTYNEQFF,TRBJ2-1,TRBV7-6
CASSPGGGGEQFF,TRBJ2-1,TRBV18
CASSLPSGTPKETQYF,TRBJ2-5,TRBV5-4
CASSPTSGRLYEQYF,TRBJ2-7,TRBV12-3/TRBV12-4
CAWSEQGETEAFF,TRBJ1-1,TRBV30
CASSFRQGLNQPQHF,TRBJ1-5,TRBV6-2/TRBV6-3
CSALTSGRLNEQFF,TRBJ2-1,TRBV20-1
CAVQGGSEAFF,TRBJ1-1,TRBV10-3
CASSQAAFQETQYF,TRBJ2-5,TRBV4-3
CASSFTRPPLHF,TRBJ1-6,TRBV12-3/TRBV12-4
CASSLRGTPQQPHSFF,TRBJ2-1,TRBV12-3/TRBV12-4
CASGSATGPGNTIYF,TRBJ1-3,TRBV12-5
CASSTRQGNTEAFF,TRBJ1-1,TRBV12-3/TRBV12-4
CSASGPQNSYEQYF,TRBJ2-7,TRBV20-1
CASSRDFTYEQYF,TRBJ2-7,TRBV6-6
CASRKTTGTEAFF,TRBJ1-1,TRBV12-3/TRBV12-4